This TCR beta chain was found in a study of shared clonotypes between healthy human individuals. For the study at large: Used for every donor were three CD4 naive, three CD4 memory, two CD8 naive and one CD8 memory plate. Regarding the study as a whole: Clonotype sharing across donors was expected to vary with sequencing depth. Of the naive CD4 clonotypes, around 4.8% were shared across a few donors.

The assay was immunoSEQ multiplex PCR, and TCRdb's table has in-frame clones only and misses some. The sample shows under 350,000 clones, 80% to 90% of them seen only once. Study donors comprised healthy, HIV-negative adults devoid of recent acute infection or vaccination. CDR1 is MGHRA and CDR2 is YSYEKL in the germline V gene. The CDR3 is 15 amino acids. The V and J ends lost 4 bases and 1 base respectively, with 13 bases between them. With regard to this clone: The antigen remains unidentified.

This TCR was recovered from a man aged 18 to 29 in good health. The V and J genes are TRBV4-1 and TRBJ1-1; possible D gene TRBD1, 5 bases. Sequenced input: memory CD8+ T cells sorted from blood. The subset here: CD45RO+ cells pooled with CCR7-negative TemRA cells. CDR3 DNA: TGCGCCAGCAGCCGCGTCGGGACGGCGAACACTGAAGCTTTCTTT. Translation: CASSRVGTANTEAFF.